This entry is about one T cell receptor beta chain. No antigen is known for it. The protocol was immunoSEQ multiplex PCR, while the TCRdb copy is restricted to in-frame clones and leaves out a portion. The repertoire includes roughly 35,000 clones, 88% of them detected once, and less than 5% sits in the top ten. This entry belongs to a study of OX40 agonist ivuxolimab in advanced cancers. Study at large: Intravenous ivuxolimab at 0.01 to 10 mg/kg was given to patients every 2 weeks.

J lost 2 bases, V lost 5 bases, and 8 bases had no gene match. The CDR3 totals 17 residues. Germline-derived CDR1 and CDR2 are LNHDA and SQIVND (reference sequence). Systemic immunosuppression or a history of autoimmune disease excluded patients. Points from the study as a whole: Some nonresponders likewise displayed low normalized T-cell clonal expansion.

This sample comprised CD4+ or CD8+ T cells sorted from blood, obtained in a trial of the OX40 agonist ivuxolimab. The gene calls are TRBV19 and TRBJ2-6, with 8 bases aligning to TRBD1. This sequence originates from an adult with an advanced solid tumor such as melanoma, head and neck, liver or kidney cancer. CDR3 sequence: CASSADRGETGANVLTF. The CDR3 bases are TGTGCCAGTAGTGCTGACAGGGGTGAGACTGGGGCCAACGTCCTGACTTTC.